Sequencing of this T cell receptor beta chain was carried out in a study of T cells after yellow fever vaccination. V lost 8 bases, J lost 12 bases, and 20 bases lay in between. The CDR3 extends over 13 amino acids. This clonotype was seen at least ten times. MiXCR was run by TCRdb on the 5' RACE reads, yielding one entry per CDR3 protein. In the table there are some 350,000 distinct CDR3 sequences, approximately 6% of which are singletons. This sample comprised PBMCs, obtained 5 days after the yellow fever booster vaccination. This TCR came from a man younger than 40 who received the YFV17D yellow fever vaccine. The rearrangement links TRBV12-3 or TRBV12-4 to TRBJ2-1; D possibly corresponds to TRBD1 (5 bases). DNA for the CDR3: TGTGCCAGCCGAAGGCTGGCAGGGCACGGGCAGTTCTTC. It specifies CASRRLAGHGQFF.